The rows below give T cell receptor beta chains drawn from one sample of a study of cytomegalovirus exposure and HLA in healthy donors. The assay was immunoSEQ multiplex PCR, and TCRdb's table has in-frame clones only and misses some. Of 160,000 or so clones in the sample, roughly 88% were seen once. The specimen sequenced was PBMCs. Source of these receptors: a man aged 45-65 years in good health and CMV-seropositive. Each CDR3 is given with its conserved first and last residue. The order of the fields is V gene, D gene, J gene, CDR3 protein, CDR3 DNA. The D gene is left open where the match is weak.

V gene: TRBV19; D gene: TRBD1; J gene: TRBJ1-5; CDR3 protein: CASSRQGSSNQPQHF; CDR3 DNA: TGTGCCAGTAGTAGACAGGGTTCGAGCAATCAGCCCCAGCATTTT
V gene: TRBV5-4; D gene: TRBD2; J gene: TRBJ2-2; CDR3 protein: CASSLAGGAGELFF; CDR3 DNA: TGTGCCAGCAGCTTAGCGGGGGGTGCCGGGGAGCTGTTTTTT
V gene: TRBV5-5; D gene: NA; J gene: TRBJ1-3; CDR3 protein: CASSLVGRGNTIYF; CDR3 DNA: TGTGCCAGCAGCTTGGTGGGGCGGGGAAACACCATATATTTT
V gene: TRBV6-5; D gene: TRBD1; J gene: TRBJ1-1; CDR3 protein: CASRGTGGRNTEAFF; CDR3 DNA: TGTGCCAGCCGGGGGACAGGGGGTAGAAACACTGAAGCTTTCTTT
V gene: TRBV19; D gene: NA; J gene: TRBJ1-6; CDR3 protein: CASSIPGQSSYNSPLHF; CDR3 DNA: TGTGCCAGTAGTATTCCTGGACAGAGCTCCTATAATTCACCCCTCCACTTT
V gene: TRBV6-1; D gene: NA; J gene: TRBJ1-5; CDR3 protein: CASSELRPSGRRQPQHF; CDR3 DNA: TGTGCCAGCAGTGAATTGAGACCCTCCGGCCGCAGGCAGCCCCAGCATTTT
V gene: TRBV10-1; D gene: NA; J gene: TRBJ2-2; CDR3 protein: CASSSRTGELFF; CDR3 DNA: TGCGCCAGCAGTTCTCGGACCGGGGAGCTGTTTTTT
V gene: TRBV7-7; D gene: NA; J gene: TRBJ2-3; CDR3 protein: CASSFSVADTQYF; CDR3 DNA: TGTGCTAGCAGCTTCAGCGTGGCAGATACGCAGTATTTT
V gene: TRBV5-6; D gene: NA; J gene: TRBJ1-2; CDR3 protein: CASSRGGARSYTF; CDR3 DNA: TGTGCCAGCAGCCGGGGGGGGGCACGTAGCTACACCTTC
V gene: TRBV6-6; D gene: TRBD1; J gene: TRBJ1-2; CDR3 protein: CASSIPGQGGRYTF; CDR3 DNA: TGTGCCAGCAGCATCCCGGGACAGGGCGGCCGCTACACCTTC
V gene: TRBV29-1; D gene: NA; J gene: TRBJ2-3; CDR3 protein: CSVEDLAVTSTDTQYF; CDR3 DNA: TGCAGCGTTGAAGATCTCGCGGTTACTAGCACAGATACGCAGTATTTT
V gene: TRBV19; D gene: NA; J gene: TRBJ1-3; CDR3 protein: CASSNQGQDSGNTIYF; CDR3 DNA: TGTGCCAGTAGTAACCAAGGACAAGACTCTGGAAACACCATATATTTT
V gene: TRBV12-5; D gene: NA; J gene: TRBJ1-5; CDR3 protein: CASGLIQPQHF; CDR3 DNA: TGTGCTAGTGGTTTGATACAGCCCCAGCATTTT
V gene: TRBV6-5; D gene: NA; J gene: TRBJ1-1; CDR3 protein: CASSYFDMNTEAFF; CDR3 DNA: TGTGCCAGCAGTTACTTTGACATGAACACTGAAGCTTTCTTT
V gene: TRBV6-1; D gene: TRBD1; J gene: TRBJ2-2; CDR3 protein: CASTPGQVNTGELFF; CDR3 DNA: TGTGCCAGCACCCCGGGACAGGTGAACACCGGGGAGCTGTTTTTT
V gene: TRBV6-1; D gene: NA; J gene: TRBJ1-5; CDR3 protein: CASSEAWSQPQHF; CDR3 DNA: TGTGCCAGCAGTGAAGCCTGGAGTCAGCCCCAGCATTTT
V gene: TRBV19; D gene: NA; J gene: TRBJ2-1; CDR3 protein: CATEGVYPYNEQFF; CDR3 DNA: TGTGCCACGGAGGGAGTTTACCCCTACAATGAGCAGTTCTTC